These T cell receptor beta chains were read from a single sample in a study of human T cells and chemical hapten exposure. TCRdb called the RACE reads again in MiXCR, with one record for every CDR3 protein. The table lists 70,000 to 75,000 distinct CDR3 sequences, around 30% of them singletons, with roughly 9.8% in the top ten. The starting material was whole blood, obtained in connection with sensitization to the hapten diphenylcyclopropenone (DPC). The receptors come from a man aged 35-49 years with alopecia areata. Some clones in this sample may be carry-over from other donors' samples. Each CDR3 is given with its conserved first and last residue. Each record gives: D gene, clone size, J gene, V gene, CDR3 protein, CDR3 DNA. A D gene is named only where the DNA matches it firmly. Part of the rows lack a size; the others show once, few, many or a class for expanded clones.

d_gene: TRBD2; abundance: -; j_gene: TRBJ2-7; v_gene: TRBV6-2/TRBV6-3; CDR3aa: CASSYSLAGGYEQYF; CDR3nt: TGTGCCAGCAGTTACTCACTCGCGGGAGGGTACGAGCAGTACTTC
d_gene: -; abundance: -; j_gene: TRBJ2-6; v_gene: TRBV14; CDR3aa: CASSLSGGTGANVLTF; CDR3nt: TGTGCCAGCAGCCTCTCAGGTGGGACAGGGGCCAACGTCCTGACTTTC
d_gene: -; abundance: -; j_gene: TRBJ2-3; v_gene: TRBV15; CDR3aa: CATSIRQVTDTQYF; CDR3nt: TGTGCCACCAGCATACGACAGGTCACAGATACGCAGTATTTT
d_gene: -; abundance: -; j_gene: TRBJ1-4; v_gene: TRBV7-6; CDR3aa: CASSLGEQGKLFF; CDR3nt: TGTGCCAGCAGCTTAGGAGAGCAGGGAAAACTGTTTTTT
d_gene: TRBD2; abundance: -; j_gene: TRBJ2-5; v_gene: TRBV7-2; CDR3aa: CASSLTSGRLETQYF; CDR3nt: TGTGCCAGCAGCCTGACTAGCGGGAGGTTGGAGACCCAGTACTTC
d_gene: -; abundance: few; j_gene: TRBJ2-3; v_gene: TRBV4-2; CDR3aa: CASSPIPFVGTDTQYF; CDR3nt: TGTGCCAGCAGCCCCATTCCGTTTGTAGGCACAGATACGCAGTATTTT
d_gene: -; abundance: -; j_gene: TRBJ2-7; v_gene: TRBV6-2/TRBV6-3; CDR3aa: CASSYSSGNPYEQYF; CDR3nt: TGTGCCAGCAGTTACTCATCCGGGAACCCCTACGAGCAGTACTTC
d_gene: -; abundance: -; j_gene: TRBJ2-5; v_gene: TRBV6-6; CDR3aa: CASRSTIGAGETQYF; CDR3nt: TGTGCCAGCAGATCCACCATAGGGGCAGGAGAGACCCAGTACTTC
d_gene: TRBD2; abundance: few; j_gene: TRBJ2-1; v_gene: TRBV28; CDR3aa: CASGSLAGPYNEQFF; CDR3nt: TGTGCCAGCGGGTCACTAGCGGGCCCTTACAATGAGCAGTTCTTC
d_gene: TRBD2; abundance: -; j_gene: TRBJ2-4; v_gene: TRBV5-1; CDR3aa: CASSLGAGREANIQYF; CDR3nt: TGCGCCAGCAGCTTGGGAGCAGGGAGGGAGGCGAACATTCAGTACTTC
d_gene: -; abundance: -; j_gene: TRBJ1-6; v_gene: TRBV3-1; CDR3aa: CASSRGEGALHF; CDR3nt: TGTGCCAGCAGCCGCGGGGAGGGGGCCCTCCACTTT
d_gene: -; abundance: few; j_gene: TRBJ2-3; v_gene: TRBV27; CDR3aa: CASRDISTDTQYF; CDR3nt: TGTGCCAGCAGGGACATCAGCACAGATACGCAGTATTTT
d_gene: -; abundance: few; j_gene: TRBJ1-6; v_gene: TRBV9; CDR3aa: CASSGREYNSPLHF; CDR3nt: TGTGCCAGCAGCGGCAGAGAGTATAATTCACCCCTCCACTTT
d_gene: -; abundance: -; j_gene: TRBJ2-4; v_gene: TRBV12-3/TRBV12-4; CDR3aa: CASSLRGTNIQYF; CDR3nt: TGTGCCAGCAGTTTACGGGGCACAAACATTCAGTACTTC
d_gene: -; abundance: -; j_gene: TRBJ2-3; v_gene: TRBV6-5; CDR3aa: CASTKGAGQRADTQYF; CDR3nt: TGTGCCAGCACCAAGGGAGCGGGACAGAGGGCAGATACGCAGTATTTT
d_gene: -; abundance: few; j_gene: TRBJ1-2; v_gene: TRBV20-1; CDR3aa: CSASPQGPYGYTF; CDR3nt: TGCAGTGCTAGTCCCCAGGGCCCTTATGGCTACACCTTC
d_gene: -; abundance: -; j_gene: TRBJ2-7; v_gene: TRBV12-3/TRBV12-4; CDR3aa: CASSLSHGTYEQYF; CDR3nt: TGTGCCAGCAGTTTGTCCCACGGAACCTACGAGCAGTACTTC
d_gene: -; abundance: -; j_gene: TRBJ1-2; v_gene: TRBV20-1; CDR3aa: CSARDQAGSNYGYTF; CDR3nt: TGCAGTGCTAGAGATCAGGCGGGCAGTAACTATGGCTACACCTTC
d_gene: -; abundance: -; j_gene: TRBJ2-7; v_gene: TRBV20-1; CDR3aa: CSAMTPGKAYEQYF; CDR3nt: TGCAGTGCGATGACCCCTGGAAAGGCCTACGAGCAGTACTTC
d_gene: -; abundance: few; j_gene: TRBJ2-1; v_gene: TRBV7-9; CDR3aa: CASSSPADNEQFF; CDR3nt: TGTGCCAGCAGCTCCCCGGCGGACAATGAGCAGTTCTTC
d_gene: -; abundance: few; j_gene: TRBJ2-1; v_gene: TRBV2; CDR3aa: CASSNPTEEQFF; CDR3nt: TGTGCCAGCAGTAACCCTACAGAAGAGCAGTTCTTC
d_gene: TRBD1; abundance: -; j_gene: TRBJ2-1; v_gene: TRBV12-3/TRBV12-4; CDR3aa: CASSPDRGRKNEQFF; CDR3nt: TGTGCCAGCAGTCCTGACAGGGGGCGCAAGAATGAGCAGTTCTTC
d_gene: -; abundance: few; j_gene: TRBJ2-7; v_gene: TRBV3-1; CDR3aa: CAASFSAGNEQYF; CDR3nt: TGCGCTGCTAGTTTTTCAGCTGGGAACGAGCAGTACTTC
d_gene: -; abundance: -; j_gene: TRBJ1-1; v_gene: TRBV20-1; CDR3aa: CSARDREAFF; CDR3nt: TGCAGTGCTAGGGACAGAGAAGCTTTCTTT
d_gene: -; abundance: few; j_gene: TRBJ2-5; v_gene: TRBV12-3/TRBV12-4; CDR3aa: CASSLNGRRETQYF; CDR3nt: TGTGCCAGCAGTTTAAACGGACGGAGAGAGACCCAGTACTTC
d_gene: -; abundance: few; j_gene: TRBJ2-3; v_gene: TRBV20-1; CDR3aa: CSATPRPDTQYF; CDR3nt: TGCAGTGCTACCCCTCGGCCCGATACGCAGTATTTT
d_gene: TRBD2; abundance: -; j_gene: TRBJ2-3; v_gene: TRBV30; CDR3aa: CAWRIAGSTDTQYF; CDR3nt: TGTGCCTGGAGAATAGCGGGGAGCACAGATACGCAGTATTTT
d_gene: TRBD1; abundance: -; j_gene: TRBJ2-2; v_gene: TRBV12-3/TRBV12-4; CDR3aa: CASSSLQGAQLTGELFF; CDR3nt: TGTGCCAGCAGTTCCTTACAGGGGGCGCAGCTCACCGGGGAGCTGTTTTTT
d_gene: -; abundance: -; j_gene: TRBJ2-2; v_gene: TRBV11-2; CDR3aa: CASSLDLAARGGELFF; CDR3nt: TGTGCCAGCAGCTTAGATTTAGCGGCACGTGGCGGGGAGCTGTTTTTT
d_gene: -; abundance: -; j_gene: TRBJ2-2; v_gene: TRBV21-1; CDR3aa: CASSKDGTGYSGELFF; CDR3nt: TGTGCCAGCAGCAAGGACGGGACAGGGTACTCCGGGGAGCTGTTTTTT
d_gene: TRBD1; abundance: -; j_gene: TRBJ1-4; v_gene: TRBV25-1; CDR3aa: CASSDTKDRDEKLFF; CDR3nt: TGTGCCAGCAGTGACACAAAGGACAGGGACGAAAAACTGTTTTTT
d_gene: -; abundance: few; j_gene: TRBJ2-1; v_gene: TRBV3-1; CDR3aa: CASSLSGRTRRDEQFF; CDR3nt: TGTGCCAGCAGCCTGTCTGGGCGAACGCGAAGAGATGAGCAGTTCTTC
d_gene: -; abundance: few; j_gene: TRBJ1-5; v_gene: TRBV7-8; CDR3aa: CASSLEANSNQPQHF; CDR3nt: TGTGCCAGCAGCTTAGAGGCAAATAGCAATCAGCCCCAGCATTTT
d_gene: -; abundance: -; j_gene: TRBJ2-2; v_gene: TRBV6-1; CDR3aa: CASRVDLNTGELFF; CDR3nt: TGTGCCAGCAGGGTTGACTTGAACACCGGGGAGCTGTTTTTT
d_gene: TRBD1; abundance: few; j_gene: TRBJ2-7; v_gene: TRBV7-6; CDR3aa: CASSLAAGGSYEQYF; CDR3nt: TGTGCCAGCAGCTTAGCGGCAGGGGGCTCCTACGAGCAGTACTTC
d_gene: -; abundance: -; j_gene: TRBJ1-1; v_gene: TRBV12-3/TRBV12-4; CDR3aa: CASSPRDLTGYF; CDR3nt: TGTGCCAGCAGTCCCCGGGATCTAACAGGGTACTTT
d_gene: -; abundance: -; j_gene: TRBJ2-3; v_gene: TRBV29-1; CDR3aa: CSVVGAADTQYF; CDR3nt: TGCAGCGTTGTAGGGGCCGCAGATACGCAGTATTTT
d_gene: TRBD2; abundance: -; j_gene: TRBJ2-3; v_gene: TRBV2; CDR3aa: CASSEAPGLAYTDTQYF; CDR3nt: TGTGCCAGCAGTGAAGCCCCCGGACTAGCCTATACAGATACGCAGTATTTT
d_gene: TRBD2; abundance: few; j_gene: TRBJ2-3; v_gene: TRBV25-1; CDR3aa: CASTPPRTSGTDTQYF; CDR3nt: TGTGCCAGCACTCCCCCCCGGACTAGCGGCACAGATACGCAGTATTTT
d_gene: -; abundance: -; j_gene: TRBJ1-6; v_gene: TRBV6-5; CDR3aa: CASKVVPGPLSSPLHF; CDR3nt: TGTGCCAGCAAGGTAGTTCCGGGACCGCTTAGTTCACCCCTCCACTTT
d_gene: -; abundance: few; j_gene: TRBJ2-3; v_gene: TRBV5-1; CDR3aa: CASSLDPSPRLHTDTQYF; CDR3nt: TGCGCCAGCAGCCTCGATCCTTCGCCCCGGCTCCACACAGATACGCAGTATTTT
d_gene: TRBD1; abundance: few; j_gene: TRBJ1-5; v_gene: TRBV18; CDR3aa: CASSPPGQGRNQPQHF; CDR3nt: TGTGCCAGCTCACCACCTGGACAGGGGCGCAATCAGCCCCAGCATTTT
d_gene: -; abundance: -; j_gene: TRBJ2-1; v_gene: TRBV6-5; CDR3aa: CASSYEGGAFYNEQFF; CDR3nt: TGTGCCAGCAGTTACGAGGGGGGAGCTTTTTACAATGAGCAGTTCTTC
d_gene: -; abundance: -; j_gene: TRBJ2-6; v_gene: TRBV28; CDR3aa: CASLRSGANVLTF; CDR3nt: TGTGCCAGCCTCCGCTCTGGGGCCAACGTCCTGACTTTC
d_gene: -; abundance: -; j_gene: TRBJ1-3; v_gene: TRBV7-9; CDR3aa: CASSLGGIGNTIYF; CDR3nt: TGTGCCAGCAGCTTAGGAGGAATTGGAAACACCATATATTTT
d_gene: TRBD1; abundance: few; j_gene: TRBJ1-2; v_gene: TRBV7-8; CDR3aa: CASSLLTGVGYTF; CDR3nt: TGTGCCAGCAGCTTATTGACAGGGGTTGGCTACACCTTC
d_gene: -; abundance: -; j_gene: TRBJ1-2; v_gene: TRBV28; CDR3aa: CASLPMPGEFSGYTF; CDR3nt: TGTGCCAGCCTTCCTATGCCAGGGGAGTTTTCTGGCTACACCTTC